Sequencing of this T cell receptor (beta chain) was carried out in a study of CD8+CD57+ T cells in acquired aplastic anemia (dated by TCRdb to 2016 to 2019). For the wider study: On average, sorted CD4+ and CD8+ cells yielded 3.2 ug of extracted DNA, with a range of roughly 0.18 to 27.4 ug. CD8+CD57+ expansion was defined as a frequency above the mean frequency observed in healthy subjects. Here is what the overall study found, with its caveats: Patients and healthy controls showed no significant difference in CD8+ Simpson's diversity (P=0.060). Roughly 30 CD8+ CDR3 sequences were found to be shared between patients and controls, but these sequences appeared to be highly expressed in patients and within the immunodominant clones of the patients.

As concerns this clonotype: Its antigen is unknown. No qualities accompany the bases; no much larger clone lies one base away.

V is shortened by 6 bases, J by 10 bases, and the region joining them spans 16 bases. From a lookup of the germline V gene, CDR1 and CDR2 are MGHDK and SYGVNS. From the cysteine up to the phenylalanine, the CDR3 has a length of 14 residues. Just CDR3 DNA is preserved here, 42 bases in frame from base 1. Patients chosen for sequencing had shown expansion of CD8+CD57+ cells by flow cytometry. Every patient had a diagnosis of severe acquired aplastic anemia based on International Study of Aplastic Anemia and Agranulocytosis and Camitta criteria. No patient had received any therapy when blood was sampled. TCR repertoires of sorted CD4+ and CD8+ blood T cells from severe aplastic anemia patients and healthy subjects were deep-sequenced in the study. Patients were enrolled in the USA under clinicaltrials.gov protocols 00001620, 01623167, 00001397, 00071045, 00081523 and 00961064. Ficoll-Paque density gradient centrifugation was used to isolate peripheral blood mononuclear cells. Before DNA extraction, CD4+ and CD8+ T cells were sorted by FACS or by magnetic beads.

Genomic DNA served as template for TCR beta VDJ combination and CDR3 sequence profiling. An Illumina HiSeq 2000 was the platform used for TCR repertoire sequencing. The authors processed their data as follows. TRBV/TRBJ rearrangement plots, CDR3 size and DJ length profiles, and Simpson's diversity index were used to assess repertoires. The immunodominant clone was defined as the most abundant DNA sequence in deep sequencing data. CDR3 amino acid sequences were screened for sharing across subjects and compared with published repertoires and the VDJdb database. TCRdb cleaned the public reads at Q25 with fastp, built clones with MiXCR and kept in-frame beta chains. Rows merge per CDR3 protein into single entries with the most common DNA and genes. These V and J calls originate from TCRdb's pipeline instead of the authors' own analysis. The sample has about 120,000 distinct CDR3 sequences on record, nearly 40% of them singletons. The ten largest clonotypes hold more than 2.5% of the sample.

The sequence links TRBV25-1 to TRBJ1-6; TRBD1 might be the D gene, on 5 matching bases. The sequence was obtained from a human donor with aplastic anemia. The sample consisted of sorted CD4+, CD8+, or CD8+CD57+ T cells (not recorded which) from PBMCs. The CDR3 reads CASSGGQETSPLHF. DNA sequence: TGTGCCAGCAGCGGGGGTCAGGAAACGTCACCCCTCCACTTT.